Following are 30 T cell receptor beta chains from one sample sequenced in a study of T cell responses to AZD1222 COVID-19 vaccine. Assay: immunoSEQ multiplex PCR; the TCRdb copy retains only in-frame clones and omits some. There are just under 90,000 clones in the sample; 85% to 90% occur only once, and about a tenth lies in the top ten. The specimen comprised peripheral blood, sampled on day 0 of MenACWY control vaccination. These receptors originate from an adult in good health.

The V and J genes are TRBV30 and TRBJ1-2; D is possibly TRBD1 (5 bases). Germline V gene data show CDR1 as GTSNPN and CDR2 as SVGIG (reference sequence). The ends were cut back, 1 base at V and 7 bases at J, with 16 bases in the middle. The CDR3 is 14 residues long. The CDR3 DNA reads as TGTGCCTGGAGTGGCCTTCAGGGAGAGGGTGGCTACACCTTC. Translated, it gives CAWSGLQGEGGYTF. Combining the CDR3 with reference TRBV30 and TRBJ1-2 gives the whole variable domain SQTIHQWPATLVQPVGSPLSLECTVEGTSNPNLYWYRQAAGRGLQLLFYSVGIGQISSEVPQNLSASRPQDRQFILSSKKLLLSDSGFYLCAWSGLQGEGGYTFGSGTRLTVV.

This chain connects TRBV19 to TRBJ1-2; tentatively, D is TRBD1 (5 bases). The CDR3 is 14 amino acids. Germline V gives CDR1 LNHDA, CDR2 SQIVND (reference sequence). V was cut by 5 bases and J by 4 bases, with 14 bases left in between. CDR3: CASSPVGGGYGYTF. The CDR3 nucleotides read TGTGCCAGTAGTCCGGTCGGGGGGGGCTATGGCTACACCTTC.

This chain uses TRBV6-5 with TRBJ2-7; the match to TRBD1 covers 7 bases. The junction had 10 bases not matched to a gene; V was cut back by 5 bases and J by 3 bases. The CDR3 is made up of 15 amino acids. CDR1 is MNHEY and CDR2 is SVGAGI in the germline V gene. This chain's CDR3 is CASSRTTGDHYEQYF. CDR3 nucleotide sequence: TGTGCCAGCAGTAGAACCACAGGGGATCACTACGAGCAGTACTTC.

This chain connects TRBV5-4 to TRBJ2-3; D uncertain. CDR1 is SGHNT, CDR2 YYREEE, per germline (reference sequence). The CDR3 consists of 14 residues. The V and J ends lost 0 bases and 2 bases respectively, with 7 bases between them. The CDR3 reads CASSLGPYTDTQYF. The CDR3 DNA sequence: TGTGCCAGCAGCTTGGGGCCTTACACAGATACGCAGTATTTT.

The chain combines TRBV3-1 (or the pseudogene TRBV3-2) with TRBJ1-6, with a possible D match to TRBD1 (5 bases). Looked up from germline, CDR1 is LGHDT and CDR2 is YNNKEL (reference sequence). This CDR3 comprises 14 residues. The ends were cut back, 3 bases at V and 6 bases at J, with 9 bases in the middle. The CDR3 sequence is CASSQGQGNSPLHF. CDR3 DNA: TGTGCCAGCAGCCAGGGGCAGGGTAATTCACCCCTCCACTTT.

The chain couples TRBV11-2 to TRBJ2-7; maybe TRBD1 (5 bases). V lost 1 base, J lost 5 bases, and 9 bases lay in between. The CDR3 consists of 13 residues. The V gene's germline CDR1 is SGHAT and CDR2 FQNNGV. As DNA, the CDR3 is TGTGCCAGCAGCTTAGCAGGGCCGGACGAGCAGTACTTC. Translated: CASSLAGPDEQYF.

The chain joins TRBV7-2 to TRBJ1-1, with unresolved D. V lost 1 base and J 10 bases, leaving 1 base between the germline ends. This CDR3 region has 9 residues. Per the germline V gene, CDR1 is SGHTA and CDR2 is FQGNSA. CDR3 nucleotide sequence: TGTGCCAGCAGCTTAGGAGCTTTCTTT. Translating it yields CASSLGAFF.

J is TRBJ2-1 and V is TRBV7-2, with D unclear. The CDR3 has 13 residues. Germline CDR1 SGHTA, CDR2 FQGNSA. Trimming left V 2 bases short and J 7 bases short, with 9 bases between. CDR3 region: CASSLFGKNEQFF. In nucleotides, the CDR3 is TGTGCCAGCAGCTTATTTGGGAAGAATGAGCAGTTCTTC.

The chain joins TRBV6-1 to TRBJ1-4; 8 bases are shared with TRBD1. This CDR3 contains 15 residues. The germline gives CDR1 MNHNS, CDR2 SASEGT. J gave up 5 bases and V 3 bases, and 5 bases lay outside the gene matches. The CDR3 spells CASSDWQGANEKLFF. The CDR3 DNA reads as TGTGCCAGCAGTGATTGGCAGGGGGCAAATGAAAAACTGTTTTTT.

The chain recombines TRBV10-2 with TRBJ2-5; TRBD2 agrees at 16 bases. This CDR3 contains 16 residues. Trimming cost V 4 bases and J 4 bases; bases outside gene matches: 3. Germline CDR1 WSHSY, CDR2 SAAADI. The CDR3 DNA follows: TGCGCCAGCAGTGTGGGACTAGCGGGGGGGCTAGAGACCCAGTACTTC. It codes for CASSVGLAGGLETQYF.

V is TRBV2 and J is TRBJ1-2, with D maybe TRBD1 (5 bases). Trimming stripped 5 bases from V and 1 base from J, with 14 bases between. Germline CDR1 is SNHLY and CDR2 is FYNNEI. CDR3 length equals 15 residues. For the CDR3, the DNA is TGTGCCAGCAGTTCGGGACCCCTAAATAACTATGGCTACACCTTC. It specifies CASSSGPLNNYGYTF.

The chain is built from TRBV6-4 and TRBJ2-3; possibly TRBD1 for D (6 bases). With 6 bases removed from V and 2 bases from J, the gap between germline ends came to 12 bases. This CDR3 has 14 amino acids. Germline values: CDR1 MRHNA, CDR2 SNTAGT. The DNA of the CDR3 is TGTGCCAGCAGCCCGGGACAAGCCACAGATACGCAGTATTTT. It translates to CASSPGQATDTQYF.

V is TRBV9 and J is TRBJ1-1; D is unresolved. The CDR3 runs 14 residues. CDR1 SGDLS and CDR2 YYNGEE come from the germline V gene. V was shortened by 0 bases and J by 0 bases, with 6 bases between the two germline ends. CDR3 DNA: TGTGCCAGCAGCGTAGAGGCTTTGAACACTGAAGCTTTCTTT. This gives the protein CASSVEALNTEAFF.

CDR3: CASSISASGNEQFF. CDR3 sequence (DNA): TGTGCCAGTAGTATATCGGCTAGCGGCAATGAGCAGTTCTTC. The rearrangement uses TRBV19 and TRBJ2-1, with TRBD2 matching 7 bases. V was pared by 2 bases and J by 6 bases, with 4 bases of the junction left unmatched. The CDR3 contains 14 residues. Germline assignment: CDR1 LNHDA and CDR2 SQIVND (reference sequence).

This sequence joins TRBV7-9 and TRBJ2-1, with D perhaps TRBD1 (6 bases). This CDR3 has 15 amino acids. Looked up from germline, CDR1 is SEHNR and CDR2 is FQNEAQ (reference sequence). Trimming took off 2 bases at V and 5 bases at J, with 13 bases between the two ends. The CDR3 DNA follows: TGTGCCAGCAGCTTAAAACAGGGAAGGGACAATGAGCAGTTCTTC. Residues: CASSLKQGRDNEQFF.

The chain uses TRBV5-1 and TRBJ1-4; weak D call: TRBD1 (5 bases). This CDR3 comprises 14 residues. The V gene's germline CDR1 is SGHRS and CDR2 YFSETQ. V shed 7 bases and J shed 5 bases, with 15 bases lying between them. CDR3 in DNA: TGCGCCAGCCATACCGGGACGCAGAATGAAAAACTGTTTTTT. This gives the protein CASHTGTQNEKLFF. Complete variable domain (other parts from reference TRBV5-1 and TRBJ1-4): KAGVTQTPRYLIKTRGQQVTLSCSPISGHRSVSWYQQTPGQGLQFLFEYFSETQRNKGNFPGRFSGRQFSNSRSEMNVSTLELGDSALYLCASHTGTQNEKLFFGSGTQLSVL.

The chain employs TRBV10-3 and TRBJ2-5; possibly TRBD2 for D (5 bases). Germline assignment: CDR1 ENHRY and CDR2 SYGVKD. Trimming shortened V by 0 bases and J by 9 bases, and 11 bases separated the two germline ends. This CDR3 region has 13 residues. CDR3 bases: TGTGCCATCAGTGAGTCGCTGGGCGGGTCCCAGTACTTC. Translated: CAISESLGGSQYF.

The V and J genes are TRBV7-9 and TRBJ2-7; possible D gene TRBD1, 6 bases. The CDR3 consists of 15 residues. V lost 4 bases, J lost 3 bases, and 16 bases lay in between. Germline V gene sequence: CDR1 SEHNR, CDR2 FQNEAQ (reference sequence). The CDR3 bases are TGTGCCAGCAGCTCGCCCCCCACAGGGAGCTACGAGCAGTACTTC. The encoded protein is CASSSPPTGSYEQYF. Complete variable domain (other parts from reference TRBV7-9 and TRBJ2-7): DTGVSQNPRHKITKRGQNVTFRCDPISEHNRLYWYRQTLGQGPEFLTYFQNEAQLEKSRLLSDRFSAERPKGSFSTLEIQRTEQGDSAMYLCASSSPPTGSYEQYFGPGTRLTVT.

The V call is TRBV3-1 (or the pseudogene TRBV3-2), the J call TRBJ2-1; 7 nucleotides align to TRBD2. The CDR3 spans 15 residues. Germline CDR1 LGHDT, CDR2 YNNKEL (reference sequence). With V trimmed by 4 bases and J by 6 bases, 9 bases remained unmatched. Written as DNA, the CDR3 is TGTGCCAGCAGCCTCCGGGAGCGGGGAATCAATGAGCAGTTCTTC. Translation: CASSLRERGINEQFF.

V gene TRBV3-1 (or the pseudogene TRBV3-2) combines with J gene TRBJ2-7; TRBD2 matches 7 bases. Germline loops: CDR1 LGHDT, CDR2 YNNKEL (reference sequence). This CDR3 region has 15 residues. V was clipped by 1 base and J by 2 bases; unmatched bases: 5. CDR3 in amino acids: CASSQGLAPAYEQYF. In DNA, the CDR3 is TGTGCCAGCAGCCAAGGACTAGCCCCGGCCTACGAGCAGTACTTC.

The chain is built from TRBV10-3 and TRBJ1-5; the match to TRBD1 covers 7 bases. Germline CDR1 reads ENHRY; CDR2 reads SYGVKD. CDR3 length: 14 residues. The V gene end was trimmed by 0 bases and the J gene end by 7 bases; junction bases not matched to a gene: 3. The CDR3 is CAISESGGTQPQHF. For the CDR3, the DNA is TGTGCCATCAGTGAGTCAGGGGGCACCCAGCCCCAGCATTTT.

The chain uses TRBV5-6 and TRBJ2-3; TRBD1 agrees at 8 bases. CDR3 length equals 14 residues. Trimming cost V 4 bases and J 3 bases; bases outside gene matches: 4. Germline-derived CDR1 and CDR2 are SGHDT and YYEEEE. CDR3 nucleotides: TGTGCCAGCAGCCGCCGGACAGGGACAGATACGCAGTATTTT. Translated: CASSRRTGTDTQYF.

The V call is TRBV27, the J call TRBJ1-1; a weak D match, TRBD1 (5 bases). The CDR3 totals 14 residues. V dropped 6 bases and J dropped 3 bases, with 14 bases sitting between them. Germline CDR1 reads MNHEY; CDR2 reads SMNVEV (reference sequence). The CDR3 DNA follows: TGTGCCAGCAGGGCTCCAGGGTCTCACACTGAAGCTTTCTTT. Protein: CASRAPGSHTEAFF.

The rearrangement links TRBV13 to TRBJ2-2, with unresolved D. The CDR3 has 14 amino acids. V was trimmed by 3 bases and J by 6 bases, leaving 11 bases between them. CDR1 and CDR2 (germline): PRHDT, FYEKMQ (reference sequence). The CDR3 protein is CASSFGSLAGELFF. CDR3 nucleotide sequence: TGTGCCAGCAGCTTCGGCAGCCTAGCCGGGGAGCTGTTTTTT.

This chain joins TRBV30 and TRBJ1-2; D uncertain. The germline gives CDR1 GTSNPN, CDR2 SVGIG (reference sequence). This CDR3 has 12 residues. V was shortened by 3 bases and J by 8 bases, with 13 bases between the two germline ends. CDR3 in amino acids: CAWSHDLRGYTF. CDR3 bases: TGTGCCTGGAGCCACGATCTGAGGGGCTACACCTTC.

The V and J genes are TRBV2 and TRBJ1-5; 8 nucleotides agree with TRBD1. CDR1 is SNHLY and CDR2 is FYNNEI in the germline V gene. V was clipped by 6 bases and J by 1 base; unmatched bases: 17. The CDR3 has 19 residues. DNA of the CDR3: TGTGCCAGCAGCGCTCAGGACAGGGCCACCCGGTCGAGCAATCAGCCCCAGCATTTT. Translated, it gives CASSAQDRATRSSNQPQHF.

In its sample, this clone was seen once. The DNA for the CDR3 is TGTGCCAGCAGCTTAGATGAGGGGGCGAGCACTGAAGCTTTCTTT. It is translated as CASSLDEGASTEAFF. This chain uses TRBV7-2 with TRBJ1-1; 7 nucleotides agree with TRBD1. Trimming cost V 1 base and J 4 bases; bases outside gene matches: 6. CDR3 size: 15 residues. The V gene's germline CDR1 is SGHTA and CDR2 FQGNSA.

This clone has more than one count but fewer than ten. The chain couples TRBV7-2 to TRBJ2-1; possibly TRBD2 for D (6 bases). The CDR3 sequence is 16 residues long. Trimming shortened V by 4 bases and J by 0 bases, and 13 bases separated the two germline ends. Looked up from germline, CDR1 is SGHTA and CDR2 is FQGNSA. The CDR3 DNA is TGTGCCAGCAGCTCGCAGACTAGTGCCTCCTACAATGAGCAGTTCTTC. Translated: CASSSQTSASYNEQFF.

This chain connects TRBV29-1 to TRBJ1-2; perhaps TRBD1 as D (6 bases). Per the germline V gene, CDR1 is SQVTM and CDR2 is ANQGSEA. The CDR3 spans 14 residues. Trimming removed 5 bases from V and 0 bases from J, with 13 bases in between. The CDR3 DNA sequence: TGCAGCGTTACAACAGGGACCGCTAACTATGGCTACACCTTC. Amino acids: CSVTTGTANYGYTF.

This clone was found many times. V and J are TRBV25-1 and TRBJ1-1, with D hard to call. CDR1 and CDR2 (germline): MGHDK, SYGVNS. The V end was cut by 0 bases, the J end by 3 bases, with 8 bases between. The CDR3 covers 14 residues. The CDR3 here is CASSEYPGDTEAFF. The DNA of the CDR3 is TGTGCCAGCAGTGAATACCCAGGCGACACTGAAGCTTTCTTT. Looking up the rest from reference TRBV25-1 and TRBJ1-1 gives the full variable domain: EADIYQTPRYLVIGTGKKITLECSQTMGHDKMYWYQQDPGMELHLIHYSYGVNSTEKGDLSSESTVSRIRTEHFPLTLESARPSHTSQYLCASSEYPGDTEAFFGQGTRLTVV.